Shown below are 25 T cell receptor beta chains from a single sample sequenced in a study of blood T cell repertoires in COVID-19. Sequencing was performed with immunoSEQ multiplex PCR; in TCRdb, only in-frame clones are kept and a portion is missing. The repertoire holds around 190,000 clones, 70% to 80% seen once, with roughly 12% in the top ten. Sequenced sample: peripheral blood. These TCRs come from a woman aged 45-59 years with acute or convalescent COVID-19.

The rearrangement joins TRBV5-8 to TRBJ1-1; 8 bases fit TRBD1. The germline CDR1 and CDR2 sequences are SGHTS and YDEGEE. This CDR3 comprises 15 residues. With 4 bases clipped from V and 0 bases from J, the junction kept 5 bases outside the gene matches. For the CDR3, the DNA is TGTGCCAGCAGCCCGCGACAGGGGATGAACACTGAAGCTTTCTTT. It encodes CASSPRQGMNTEAFF.

V is TRBV9 and J is TRBJ1-1; weak D call: TRBD1 (5 bases). CDR3 length equals 15 residues. Trimming stripped 3 bases from V and 4 bases from J, with 16 bases between. The germline gives CDR1 SGDLS, CDR2 YYNGEE. CDR3 bases: TGTGCCAGCAGCGGGGGGGTAGGGGAGAGCACTGAAGCTTTCTTT. Its translation is CASSGGVGESTEAFF.

The chain has TRBV7-2 and TRBJ1-6, with D perhaps matching TRBD1 (6 bases). Germline CDR1 and CDR2: SGHTA and FQGNSA. The CDR3 has 15 residues. V lost 5 bases and J lost 6, with 14 bases in between. CDR3 sequence reads: CASSPLRTVNSPLHF. Here the CDR3 DNA reads TGTGCCAGCAGCCCCTTAAGGACAGTTAATTCACCCCTCCACTTT.

The chain recombines TRBV24-1 with TRBJ1-6; tentatively, D is TRBD1 (6 bases). CDR3 length: 14 amino acids. Germline loops: CDR1 KGHDR, CDR2 SFDVKD. V lost 10 bases, J lost 5 bases, and 14 bases lay in between. CDR3 protein: CATAETGNNSPLHF. The CDR3 coding sequence is TGTGCCACAGCTGAAACAGGGAATAATTCACCCCTCCACTTT.

The J gene is TRBJ1-1, the V gene TRBV10-2; no firm D call. Trimming pared 8 bases from V and 1 base from J, leaving 14 bases between. The CDR3 covers 14 residues. Per germline, CDR1 WSHSY and CDR2 SAAADI. The CDR3 loop reads CASSDRRGNTEAFF. CDR3 DNA sequence: TGCGCCAGCTCGGACCGGCGGGGGAACACTGAAGCTTTCTTT.

This clone was recorded once. The conserved final phenylalanine or tryptophan is absent from the CDR3, which likely points to a read error. Because the CDR3's place on the DNA is in doubt, the DNA is left out and the CDR3 is given as listed by TCRdb. The rearrangement uses TRBV7-9 and TRBJ2-4; the table's D call of TRBD1 was not tested on the DNA. CDR1 is SEHNR and CDR2 is FQNEAQ in the germline V gene (reference sequence). The CDR3 is 11 residues long, ends included. The CDR3 here is CASSSTGTPRG.

The CDR3 protein is CASSSFSGTVYGYTF. The CDR3, as DNA: TGTGCCAGCAGCTCCTTTTCCGGGACAGTGTATGGCTACACCTTC. The chain links TRBV5-6 to TRBJ1-2; 7 positions match TRBD1. Germline CDR1 is SGHDT and CDR2 is YYEEEE. V shed 3 bases and J 5 bases; nucleotides not matched to a gene: 10. This CDR3 has 15 residues. The whole variable domain, remainder taken from reference TRBV5-6 and TRBJ1-2, is DAGVTQSPTHLIKTRGQQVTLRCSPKSGHDTVSWYQQALGQGPQFIFQYYEEEERQRGNFPDRFSGHQFPNYSSELNVNALLLGDSALYLCASSSFSGTVYGYTFGSGTRLTVV.

The chain links TRBV6-2 or TRBV6-3 to TRBJ2-1; 7 bases align to TRBD1. CDR3 length equals 15 residues. Germline trimming cut 8 bases from V and 6 bases from J; bases unmatched to any gene: 13. Germline CDR1 MNHEY, CDR2 SVGEGT. The CDR3 nucleotides read TGTGCCAGCCGCCGAGAGACAGGGTTCGGCAATGAGCAGTTCTTC. This encodes CASRRETGFGNEQFF.

V usage is TRBV6-6 and J usage is TRBJ1-4; TRBD1 might be the D (6 bases). Trimming shortened V by 5 bases and J by 3 bases, and 13 bases separated the two germline ends. CDR1 is MNHNY and CDR2 is SVGAGI in the germline V gene (reference sequence). CDR3 length: 15 amino acids. CDR3 sequence reads: CASSSIRGANEKLFF. In nucleotides, the CDR3 is TGTGCCAGCAGTAGCATCAGGGGTGCTAATGAAAAACTGTTTTTT.

This chain links TRBV7-2 with TRBJ1-5; TRBD1 is a possible D gene (5 bases). The germline V and J ends were trimmed by 2 bases and 2 bases, with 16 bases remaining between them. The germline V gene encodes CDR1 SGHTA and CDR2 FQGNSA. This CDR3 spans 17 amino acids. As DNA, the CDR3 is TGTGCCAGCAGCTTAAGGCAGGGTACCCATGGCAATCAGCCCCAGCATTTT. Translating it yields CASSLRQGTHGNQPQHF.

The rearrangement links TRBV3-1 (or the pseudogene TRBV3-2) to TRBJ2-1, with TRBD2 identical over 8 bases. V was clipped by 0 bases and J by 4 bases; unmatched bases: 8. This CDR3 contains 17 residues. Germline assignment: CDR1 LGHDT and CDR2 YNNKEL (reference sequence). In nucleotides, the CDR3 is TGTGCCAGCAGCCAAGATAGTTCGGGGGGGACTTACAATGAGCAGTTCTTC. Translated: CASSQDSSGGTYNEQFF.

The CDR3 reads CASSYGSEGSGQYF. The DNA for the CDR3 is TGCGCCAGCAGCTACGGGAGTGAGGGCTCAGGGCAGTATTTT. This chain joins TRBV5-1 and TRBJ2-3, with D tentatively TRBD2 (6 bases). The germline CDR1 and CDR2 sequences are SGHRS and YFSETQ. The CDR3 covers 14 residues. V was trimmed by 3 bases and J by 11 bases, leaving 19 bases between them.

The chain links TRBV28 to TRBJ2-7, with TRBD2 as a possible D gene (6 bases). The CDR3 covers 13 residues. CDR1 and CDR2 (germline): MDHEN, SYDVKM. The V gene lost 6 bases and the J gene lost 4 bases, with 13 bases spanning the gap. The CDR3 sequence: CASSSPGGYEQYF. CDR3 nucleotides: TGTGCCAGCAGCTCCCCCGGGGGTTACGAGCAGTACTTC.

This clone showed up just once. The J gene is TRBJ2-7, the V gene TRBV28; possibly TRBD1 for D (6 bases). In germline, CDR1 is MDHEN, CDR2 SYDVKM. The CDR3 has 15 amino acids. Trimming shortened V by 3 bases and J by 6 bases, and 18 bases separated the two germline ends. CDR3 amino acids: CASSLLGQLGVEQYF. The CDR3 DNA reads TGTGCCAGCAGTTTGTTGGGACAACTAGGTGTCGAGCAGTACTTC.

The CDR3 DNA is TGTGCCAGCAGTGAAGGGGACTATGTGGAGACCCAGTACTTC. Translated: CASSEGDYVETQYF. This chain uses TRBV6-1 with TRBJ2-5; 7 bases map to TRBD2. The germline CDR1 and CDR2 sequences are MNHNS and SASEGT. J was trimmed by 5 bases and V by 1 base; bases with no gene match: 4. CDR3 length equals 14 residues.

The V call is TRBV7-9, the J call TRBJ2-5; D remains ambiguous. In germline, CDR1 is SEHNR, CDR2 FQNEAQ (reference sequence). The CDR3 is made up of 15 amino acids. Trimming cost V 0 bases and J 5 bases, with 13 bases left between them. The CDR3 spells CASSLAAGPGETQYF. The CDR3 nucleotides read TGTGCCAGCAGCTTAGCGGCAGGCCCTGGTGAGACCCAGTACTTC.

The chain is built from TRBV27 and TRBJ1-2; 7 positions agree with TRBD1. V gave up 9 bases and J gave up 7 bases; unmatched junction bases: 17. The V gene's germline CDR1 is MNHEY and CDR2 SMNVEV (reference sequence). The CDR3 covers 15 residues. The CDR3 spells CASRFRTGSSGGYTF. The DNA of the CDR3 is TGTGCCAGTCGATTTCGGACAGGCTCTTCGGGTGGCTACACCTTC.

This clone has only a few counts. The chain uses TRBV9 and TRBJ2-7; D is ambiguous. V lost 0 bases to trimming and J lost 6 bases, with 13 bases between them. Per the germline V gene, CDR1 is SGDLS and CDR2 is YYNGEE. The CDR3 covers 14 residues. CDR3 DNA: TGTGCCAGCAGCGTAGGAACGGAGAGAGGCGAGCAGTACTTC. Translated, it gives CASSVGTERGEQYF.

The DNA of the CDR3 is TGTGCCAGCAGTCGAGAGGGACAGCCAAATTCACCCCTCCACTTT. This codes for CASSREGQPNSPLHF. The J gene is TRBJ1-6, the V gene TRBV2; 7 bases are a match to TRBD1. The J segment lost 7 bases and the V segment lost 5 bases, leaving 8 bases of the junction unmatched. From germline, CDR1 is SNHLY and CDR2 FYNNEI. This CDR3 is built from 15 residues.

This clone appeared a few times. J is TRBJ1-4 and V is TRBV7-2, with D possibly being TRBD1 (6 bases). This CDR3 region has 13 residues. Trimming took off 2 bases at V and 7 bases at J, with 8 bases between the two ends. CDR1 is SGHTA, CDR2 FQGNSA, per germline. The CDR3 coding sequence is TGTGCCAGCAGCTTACAGGGGAGTGAAAAACTGTTTTTT. Translating gives CASSLQGSEKLFF.

This chain links TRBV27 with TRBJ1-3, with D perhaps TRBD1 (5 bases). In germline, CDR1 is MNHEY, CDR2 SMNVEV (reference sequence). The length of the CDR3 is 16 residues. V lost 5 bases and J 4 bases, leaving 18 bases between the germline ends. For the CDR3, the DNA is TGTGCCAGCAGTCCCTCGAGGACATCTGGGGGAAACACCATATATTTT. This sequence encodes CASSPSRTSGGNTIYF.

This clone was observed a single time. The chain has TRBV30 and TRBJ2-7; D is possibly TRBD1 (6 bases). CDR1 and CDR2 (germline): GTSNPN, SVGIG (reference sequence). The CDR3 is made up of 15 amino acids. The V end was cut by 0 bases, the J end by 6 bases, with 18 bases between. The CDR3 loop is CAWSVAGVRFGEQYF. In DNA form, the CDR3 reads TGTGCCTGGAGTGTCGCAGGGGTCCGCTTTGGCGAGCAGTACTTC.

The chain recombines TRBV3-1 (or the pseudogene TRBV3-2) with TRBJ2-3, with 10 bases matching TRBD2. The junction had 9 bases not matched to a gene; V was cut back by 3 bases and J by 6 bases. The germline V gene has CDR1 LGHDT and CDR2 YNNKEL (reference sequence). The CDR3 spans 16 residues. CDR3 residues: CASSQFSGRPQDTQYF. The CDR3 region has the DNA TGTGCCAGCAGCCAGTTTAGCGGGAGGCCCCAGGATACGCAGTATTTT.

The rearrangement links TRBV2 to TRBJ2-7; D is uncertain. This CDR3 has 14 amino acids. CDR1 SNHLY and CDR2 FYNNEI come from the germline V gene. V was shortened by 6 bases and J by 2 bases, with 14 bases between the two germline ends. The CDR3 bases are TGTGCCAGCAGGCCCGGCAGGTCCACCTACGAGCAGTACTTC. Amino acid sequence: CASRPGRSTYEQYF.

Only a few counts were recorded for this clone. The rearrangement joins TRBV11-2 to TRBJ2-1; 7 bases are a match to TRBD1. The CDR3 sequence is 15 residues long. V was clipped by 5 bases and J by 6 bases; unmatched bases: 10. Germline values: CDR1 SGHAT, CDR2 FQNNGV. The CDR3 reads CASSRIQGLGNEQFF. In nucleotides, the CDR3 is TGTGCCAGCAGCCGAATACAGGGGCTAGGCAATGAGCAGTTCTTC.